This TCR beta chain was found in a study of radiation and T cells in renal cell carcinoma. Study-wide findings and caveats: Top tumor clonotypes rose in blood 2 weeks post-radiation, then contracted.

As to time point: blood 4 weeks post-SBRT, at nephrectomy. Regarding treatment: 15 Gy SBRT to primary tumor, nephrectomy 4 weeks later. Clear cell pathology was present in this patient's renal cell carcinoma. Method: immunoSEQ multiplex PCR; TCRdb's copy keeps in-frame clones and lacks some. The sample carries 75,000 to 95,000 clones, just under 85% recorded once. Remarks on this clone: Its specificity is not known.

CDR3 size: 16 residues. J lost 3 bases, V lost 5 bases, and 8 bases had no gene match. Germline V gene data show CDR1 as SGHDN and CDR2 as FVKESK. The origin of this receptor is a man aged 45 to 65 with renal cell carcinoma. The genes are TRBV14 and TRBJ2-2; 8 bases align to TRBD1. This sample comprised blood, obtained from a patient whose treatment included radiotherapy and nephrectomy. CDR3 coding DNA: TGTGCCAGCAGCTTCTGGACAGGGTCCCACACCGGGGAGCTGTTTTTT. This codes for CASSFWTGSHTGELFF.